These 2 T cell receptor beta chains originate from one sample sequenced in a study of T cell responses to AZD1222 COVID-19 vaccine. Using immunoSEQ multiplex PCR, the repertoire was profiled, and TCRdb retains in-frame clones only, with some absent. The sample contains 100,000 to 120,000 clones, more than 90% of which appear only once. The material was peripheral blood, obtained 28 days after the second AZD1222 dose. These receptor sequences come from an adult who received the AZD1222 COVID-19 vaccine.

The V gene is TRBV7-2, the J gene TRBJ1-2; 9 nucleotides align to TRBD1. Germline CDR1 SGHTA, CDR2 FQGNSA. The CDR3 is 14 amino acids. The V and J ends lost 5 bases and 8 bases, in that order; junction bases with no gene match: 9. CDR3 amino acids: CASSMNPGQGGYTF. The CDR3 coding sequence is TGTGCCAGCAGCATGAACCCGGGACAGGGAGGCTACACCTTC. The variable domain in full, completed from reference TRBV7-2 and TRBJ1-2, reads GAGVSQSPSNKVTEKGKDVELRCDPISGHTALYWYRQSLGQGLEFLIYFQGNSAPDKSGLPSDRFSAERTGGSVSTLTIQRTQQEDSAVYLCASSMNPGQGGYTFGSGTRLTVV.

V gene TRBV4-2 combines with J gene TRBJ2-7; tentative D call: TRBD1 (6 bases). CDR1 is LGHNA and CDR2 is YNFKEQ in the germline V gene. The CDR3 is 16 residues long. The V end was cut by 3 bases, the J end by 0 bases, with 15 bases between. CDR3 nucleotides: TGTGCCAGCAGCCACCACCGGGACACGTCCTCCTACGAGCAGTACTTC. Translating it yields CASSHHRDTSSYEQYF.